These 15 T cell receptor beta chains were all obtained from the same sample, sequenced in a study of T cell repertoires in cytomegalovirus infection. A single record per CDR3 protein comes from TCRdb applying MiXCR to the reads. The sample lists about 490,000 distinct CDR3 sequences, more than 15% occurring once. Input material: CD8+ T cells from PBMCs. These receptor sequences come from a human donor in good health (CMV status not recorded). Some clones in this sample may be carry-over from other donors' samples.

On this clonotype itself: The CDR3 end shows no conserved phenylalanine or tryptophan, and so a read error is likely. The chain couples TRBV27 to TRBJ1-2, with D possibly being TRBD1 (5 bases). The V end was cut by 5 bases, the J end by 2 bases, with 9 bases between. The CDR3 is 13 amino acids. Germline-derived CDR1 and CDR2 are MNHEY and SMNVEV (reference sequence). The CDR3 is CASSNRDNYGYTL. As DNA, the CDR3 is TGTGCCAGCAGTAACCGGGACAACTATGGCTACACCTTA.

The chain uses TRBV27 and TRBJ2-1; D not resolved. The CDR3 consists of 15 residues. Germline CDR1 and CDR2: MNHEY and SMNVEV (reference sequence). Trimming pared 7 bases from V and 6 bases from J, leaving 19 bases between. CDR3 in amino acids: CASMVSGSTGNEQFF. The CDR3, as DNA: TGTGCCAGCATGGTCTCCGGGTCTACTGGCAATGAGCAGTTCTTC.

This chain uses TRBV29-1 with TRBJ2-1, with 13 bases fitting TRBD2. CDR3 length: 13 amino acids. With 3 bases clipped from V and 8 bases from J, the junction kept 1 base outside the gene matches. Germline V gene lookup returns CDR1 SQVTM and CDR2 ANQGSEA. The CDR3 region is CSVETSGRYEQFF. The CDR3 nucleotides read TGCAGCGTTGAGACTAGCGGGAGGTATGAGCAGTTCTTC.

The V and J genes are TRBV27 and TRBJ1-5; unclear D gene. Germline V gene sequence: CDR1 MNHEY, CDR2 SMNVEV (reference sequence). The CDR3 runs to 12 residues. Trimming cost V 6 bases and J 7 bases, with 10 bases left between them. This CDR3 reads CASSINGQPQHF. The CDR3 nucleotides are TGTGCCAGCAGCATAAACGGGCAGCCCCAGCATTTT.

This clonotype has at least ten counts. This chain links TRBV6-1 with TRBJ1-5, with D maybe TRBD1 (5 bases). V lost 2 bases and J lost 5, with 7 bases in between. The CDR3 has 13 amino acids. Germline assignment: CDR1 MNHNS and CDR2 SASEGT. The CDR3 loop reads CASSERGYQPQHF. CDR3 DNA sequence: TGTGCCAGCAGTGAAAGGGGATATCAGCCCCAGCATTTT.

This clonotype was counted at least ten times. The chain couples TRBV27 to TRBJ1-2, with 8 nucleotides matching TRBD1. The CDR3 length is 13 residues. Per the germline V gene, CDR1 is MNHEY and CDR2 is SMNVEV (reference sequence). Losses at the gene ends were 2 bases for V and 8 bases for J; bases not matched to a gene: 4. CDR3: CASSLQGARGYTF. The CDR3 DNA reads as TGTGCCAGCAGTTTACAGGGGGCGCGGGGCTACACCTTC.

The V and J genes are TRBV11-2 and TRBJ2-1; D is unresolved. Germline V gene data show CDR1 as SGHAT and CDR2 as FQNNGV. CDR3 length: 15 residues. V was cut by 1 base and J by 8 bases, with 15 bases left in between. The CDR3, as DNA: TGTGCCAGCAGCTTAGGTTTGGAGTCTGAGGATGAGCAGTTCTTC. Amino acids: CASSLGLESEDEQFF.

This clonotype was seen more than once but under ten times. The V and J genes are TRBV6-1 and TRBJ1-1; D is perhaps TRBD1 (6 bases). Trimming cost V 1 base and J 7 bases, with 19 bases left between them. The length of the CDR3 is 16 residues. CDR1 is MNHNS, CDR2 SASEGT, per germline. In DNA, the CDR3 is TGTGCCAGCAGTGAAGGTTGGGGGCCCGGGCAGGATGAAGCTTTCTTT. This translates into CASSEGWGPGQDEAFF.

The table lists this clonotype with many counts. CDR3 DNA sequence: TGTGCCAGCACCCGGACTACGAACACCGGGGAGCTGTTTTTT. It yields the protein CASTRTTNTGELFF. The chain joins TRBV5-6 to TRBJ2-2; possibly TRBD2 for D (6 bases). V was trimmed by 6 bases and J by 0 bases, leaving 9 bases between them. Germline CDR1 is SGHDT and CDR2 is YYEEEE. The CDR3 covers 14 residues.

The CDR3, as DNA: TGTGCCAGCAGCCCGGGACAGGCGTACCAAGAGACCCAGTACTTC. Amino acid sequence: CASSPGQAYQETQYF. This rearrangement joins TRBV28 to TRBJ2-5, with 8 bases aligning to TRBD1. The CDR3 consists of 15 residues. Germline CDR1 reads MDHEN; CDR2 reads SYDVKM. The J segment lost 0 bases and the V segment lost 6 bases, leaving 6 bases of the junction unmatched.

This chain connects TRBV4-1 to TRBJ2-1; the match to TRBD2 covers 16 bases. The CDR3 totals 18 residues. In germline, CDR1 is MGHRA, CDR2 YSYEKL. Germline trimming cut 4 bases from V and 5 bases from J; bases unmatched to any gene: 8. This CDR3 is CASSPGLAGGPSHNEQFF. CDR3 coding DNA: TGCGCCAGCAGCCCGGGACTAGCGGGAGGGCCCTCTCACAATGAGCAGTTCTTC.

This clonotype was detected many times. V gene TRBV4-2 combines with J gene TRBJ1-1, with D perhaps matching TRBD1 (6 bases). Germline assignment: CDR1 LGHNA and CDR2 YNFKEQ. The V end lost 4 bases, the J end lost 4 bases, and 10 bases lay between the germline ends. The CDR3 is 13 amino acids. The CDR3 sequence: CASSRQVTTEAFF. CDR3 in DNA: TGTGCCAGCAGCCGACAGGTAACCACTGAAGCTTTCTTT.

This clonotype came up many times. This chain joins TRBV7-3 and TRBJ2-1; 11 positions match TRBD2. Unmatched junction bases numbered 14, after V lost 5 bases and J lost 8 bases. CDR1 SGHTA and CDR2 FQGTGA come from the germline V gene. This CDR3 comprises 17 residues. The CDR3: CASSIPSGRPRGDEQFF. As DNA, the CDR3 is TGTGCCAGCAGCATCCCTAGCGGGAGGCCCCGGGGCGATGAGCAGTTCTTC.

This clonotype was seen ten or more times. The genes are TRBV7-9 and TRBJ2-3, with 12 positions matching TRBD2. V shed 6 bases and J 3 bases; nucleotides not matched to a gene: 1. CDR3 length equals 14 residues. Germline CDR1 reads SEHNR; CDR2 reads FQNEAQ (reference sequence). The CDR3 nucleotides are TGTGCCAGCAGGGGGACTAGCGGGACAGATACGCAGTATTTT. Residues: CASRGTSGTDTQYF.

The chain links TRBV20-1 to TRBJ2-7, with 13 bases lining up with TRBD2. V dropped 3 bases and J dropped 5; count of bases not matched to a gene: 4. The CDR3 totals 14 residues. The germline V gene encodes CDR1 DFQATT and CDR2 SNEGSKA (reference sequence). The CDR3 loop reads CSARRLAGGDEQYF. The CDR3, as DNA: TGCAGTGCTAGGCGACTAGCGGGAGGCGACGAGCAGTACTTC.